Listed below are T cell receptor beta chains from one sample, sequenced in a study of T cells in Graves' hyperthyroidism and ophthalmopathy. TCRdb processed the multiplex PCR reads anew with MiXCR; each CDR3 protein has one entry. Of hundreds of thousands of distinct CDR3 sequences in the sample, just under 20% are singletons; the top ten hold roughly 44%. The sequencing input was blood. The source of these receptors is a man aged 40-50 years with Graves' ophthalmopathy. The CDR3 runs from the conserved cysteine through the conserved F or W. The D gene is left open where the match is weak. Size tells how often a clone was seen (once, few, many) or the class of an expanded clone, and some rows leave it out.

v_call	clone_size	d_call	j_call	cdr3_nt	cdr3_aa
TRBV5-1	-	-	TRBJ2-7	TGCGCCAGCAGCTTCCCAGGTCGCCACGAGCAGTACTTC	CASSFPGRHEQYF
TRBV11-2	-	TRBD1	TRBJ1-5	TGTGCCAGCACTCGGTGGGGCAGGGGGCGTGTTCAGCCCCAGCATTTT	CASTRWGRGRVQPQHF
TRBV30	-	-	TRBJ2-2	TGTGCCTGGAGTGGGCAGAACACCGGGGAGCTGTTTTTT	CAWSGQNTGELFF
TRBV5-1	few	TRBD2	TRBJ2-5	TGCGCCAGCAGCTGGGAATTGACTAGCGGGAGGACTGAGACCCAGTACTTC	CASSWELTSGRTETQYF
TRBV9	-	-	TRBJ1-4	TGTGCCAGCAGCGAGAGGGGCGGGAGTGAAAAACTGTTTTTT	CASSERGGSEKLFF
TRBV29-1	-	TRBD1	TRBJ1-2	TGCAGCGTCCGACAGGGCCTCACTCTTGGCTATGGCTACACCTTC	CSVRQGLTLGYGYTF
TRBV20-1	many	-	TRBJ2-5	TGCAGTGCTCGACGAGTAGGTTCGGTGGAGACCCAGTACTTC	CSARRVGSVETQYF
TRBV24-1	few	-	TRBJ2-7	TGTGCCACCAGTGATTCCGCCTACGAGCAGTACTTC	CATSDSAYEQYF
TRBV7-2	many	-	TRBJ2-1	TGTGCCAGCAGCTTAGATACCTCCGGTGAGCAGTTCTTC	CASSLDTSGEQFF
TRBV2	once	-	TRBJ1-4	TGTGCCAGCAGTGAAGATGGGGGCCGCGGAGAAAAACTGTTTTTT	CASSEDGGRGEKLFF
TRBV7-2	many	-	TRBJ2-7	TGTGCCAGCAGCTCTACAGGGAAAGGCGAGCAGTACTTC	CASSSTGKGEQYF
TRBV14	few	TRBD2	TRBJ2-5	TGTGCCAGCAGCCACCGAGCGGGGGCAGAGACCCAGTACTTC	CASSHRAGAETQYF
TRBV3-1	-	-	TRBJ2-2	TGTGCCAGCAGCCAAGGGGAGACGACGAACACCGGGGAGCTGTTTTTT	CASSQGETTNTGELFF
TRBV12-3/TRBV12-4	few	TRBD1	TRBJ1-2	TGTGCCAGCCAAAGACAGGGAAACTATGGCTACACCTTC	CASQRQGNYGYTF
TRBV6-6	few	-	TRBJ2-1	TGTGCCAGCAGTTACTCCTACAGGGTACATGAGCAGTTCTTC	CASSYSYRVHEQFF
TRBV9	-	-	TRBJ2-7	TGTGCCAGCAGCGTAGTTGGGGCTGGCGAGCAGTACTTC	CASSVVGAGEQYF
TRBV12-3/TRBV12-4	many	TRBD2	TRBJ2-1	TGTGCCAGCAGGAGGGGGGGTGGCGGGGGGGCGGATGAGCAGTTCTTC	CASRRGGGGGADEQFF
TRBV11-2	-	TRBD2	TRBJ2-5	TGTGCCAGCAGCGGGCTAGCGGGGAGGGGAGAGACCCAGTACTTC	CASSGLAGRGETQYF
TRBV27	-	-	TRBJ2-5	TGTGCCGGAAACAGGGGAGGGAGGATCGAACAAGAGACCCAGTACTTC	CAGNRGGRIEQETQYF
TRBV11-2	-	TRBD2	TRBJ2-1	TGTGCCAGCAGCGCAGGACTAGGCAACAATGAGCAGTTCTTC	CASSAGLGNNEQFF
TRBV7-2	few	-	TRBJ2-5	TGTGCCAGCAGCTTAGGCCTTCAGACCCAGTACTTC	CASSLGLQTQYF
TRBV5-1	-	-	TRBJ1-2	TGCGCCAGCGGTTCCGGAGGGGAGTGGCACTATGGCTACACCTTC	CASGSGGEWHYGYTF
TRBV15	-	-	TRBJ1-1	TGTGCCACCAGCAGAGAGTACAGTCAACGCCCGGAAAACACTGAAGCTTTCTTT	CATSREYSQRPENTEAFF
TRBV18	-	-	TRBJ2-3	TGTGCCAGCTCACCGGCCGGGGTAAGCACAGATACGCAGTATTTT	CASSPAGVSTDTQYF
TRBV12-3/TRBV12-4	many	-	TRBJ2-1	TGTGCCAGCAGTTTAGCGCTAAATGAGCAGTTCTTC	CASSLALNEQFF
TRBV11-2	few	-	TRBJ2-5	TGTGCCAGCAGCTCATACCGCCCGGTAGGGACCCAGTACTTC	CASSSYRPVGTQYF
TRBV5-4	few	-	TRBJ2-5	TGTGCCAGCAGGCTAGGGACGGCGCAAGAGACCCAGTACTTC	CASRLGTAQETQYF
TRBV18	few	-	TRBJ1-1	TGTGCCAGCTCACCATCGGAGGGGAAAGGGACTGAAGCTTTCTTT	CASSPSEGKGTEAFF
TRBV2	many	TRBD2	TRBJ2-3	TGTGCCAGCAGTGAAAATCGGGAGGGCCCAGATACGCAGTATTTT	CASSENREGPDTQYF
TRBV30	-	-	TRBJ2-1	TGTGCCTGTCAAGCAGGGAGGTCCTCCTACAATGAGCAGTTCTTC	CACQAGRSSYNEQFF
TRBV24-1	few	-	TRBJ1-5	TGTGCCACCAGTGGTGTTAGCAATCAGCCCCAGCATTTT	CATSGVSNQPQHF
TRBV30	many	-	TRBJ1-1	TGTGCCTGCCCCGGGACGGGGAACACTGAAGCTTTCTTT	CACPGTGNTEAFF
TRBV19	once	-	TRBJ1-1	TGTGCCAGTAGGAATTGGGCGAACACTGAAGCTTTCTTT	CASRNWANTEAFF
TRBV4-3	few	-	TRBJ1-2	TGCGCCAGCAGCCAAGATCGGGTCGCTAACTATGGCTACACCTTC	CASSQDRVANYGYTF
TRBV5-1	many	-	TRBJ2-7	TGCGCCAGCAGCTCCGGGGCCTCCTACGAGCAGTACTTC	CASSSGASYEQYF
TRBV9	-	-	TRBJ1-3	TGTGCCAGCAGCGTAGTCGGGACTGAAGATGGAAACACCATATATTTT	CASSVVGTEDGNTIYF
TRBV3-1	many	-	TRBJ2-3	TGTGCCAGCAACCCCCCGGGGCTCTCAGATACGCAGTATTTT	CASNPPGLSDTQYF
TRBV20-1	many	-	TRBJ2-7	TGCAGTGCCATAACCCCGGGACATATCTACGAGCAGTACTTC	CSAITPGHIYEQYF
TRBV5-1	many	-	TRBJ2-7	TGCGCCAGCAGGCCGGCGGGCGGTTGGGAGCAGTACTTC	CASRPAGGWEQYF
TRBV11-2	-	TRBD2	TRBJ2-1	TGTGCCAGCGGATACCCCCCTACCGGGACTAGCGGGAGCGCCAGCTCCTACAATGAGCAGTTCTTC	CASGYPPTGTSGSASSYNEQFF